The rows below give T cell receptor beta chains drawn from one sample of a study of vaccination effects on CD4 cells after COVID-19. Generated by immunoSEQ multiplex PCR, the TCRdb table keeps only in-frame clones and is missing some. The profile covers just under 30,000 clones, with roughly 68% appearing a single time and roughly 17% taken by the ten largest. These receptors' antigens are unknown. The sample was CD4+ T cells from PBMCs cultured with HCoV-OC43 spike peptides, taken after COVID-19 vaccination. Every receptor here comes from a human donor who received a COVID-19 vaccine. Both conserved end residues are part of each CDR3. Each record gives: J gene, clone size, D gene, V gene, CDR3 DNA, CDR3 protein. A D gene is named only where the DNA matches it firmly. Rows give clone size only sometimes, using once, few, many, or a class for an expanded clone.

J: TRBJ1-1; size: .; D: .; V: TRBV13; DNA: TGTGCCAGCAGCTTAGGGGGGTCGGGGGTTACTGAAGCTTTCTTT; CDR3: CASSLGGSGVTEAFF
J: TRBJ1-5; size: .; D: TRBD1; V: TRBV2; DNA: TGTGCCAGCAGTGATGGTACAGGGGGCAATCAGCCCCAGCATTTT; CDR3: CASSDGTGGNQPQHF
J: TRBJ2-3; size: .; D: .; V: TRBV24-1; DNA: TGTGCCACCAGCCGCCAGGGTACAGATACGCAGTATTTT; CDR3: CATSRQGTDTQYF
J: TRBJ1-1; size: .; D: .; V: TRBV27; DNA: TGTGCCAGCAGTTTATCGGGAGGGGCCCTCACTGAAGCTTTCTTT; CDR3: CASSLSGGALTEAFF
J: TRBJ2-5; size: .; D: .; V: TRBV19; DNA: TGTGCCAGCCTCGTCAGGGAGGGGGTAGAGACCCAGTACTTC; CDR3: CASLVREGVETQYF
J: TRBJ2-5; size: few; D: .; V: TRBV30; DNA: TGTGCCTGGAGTATTTACGGGGACGCGACCCAGTACTTC; CDR3: CAWSIYGDATQYF
J: TRBJ1-3; size: medium-sized; D: .; V: TRBV4-1; DNA: TGCGCCAGCAGCCCCGACCGGGACCCTAGAAACACCATATATTTT; CDR3: CASSPDRDPRNTIYF
J: TRBJ1-2; size: .; D: .; V: TRBV2; DNA: TGTGCCAGCAGTGAAGCGCTTCAAGGGGTTGGCTACACCTTC; CDR3: CASSEALQGVGYTF
J: TRBJ1-2; size: few; D: .; V: TRBV2; DNA: TGTGCCAGCAAACAAGGACAGACCTATGGCTACACCTTC; CDR3: CASKQGQTYGYTF
J: TRBJ2-1; size: .; D: .; V: TRBV7-9; DNA: TGTGCCAGCAGCTTAGAGAGAAAACCTCCCTCAGGTGAGCAGTTCTTC; CDR3: CASSLERKPPSGEQFF
J: TRBJ1-3; size: once; D: .; V: TRBV2; DNA: TGTGCCAGCGCTTCTGGAAACACCATATATTTT; CDR3: CASASGNTIYF
J: TRBJ1-1; size: .; D: .; V: TRBV14; DNA: TGTGCCAGCAGCCAATCAGCTGAAGCTTTCTTT; CDR3: CASSQSAEAFF
J: TRBJ1-5; size: .; D: .; V: TRBV12-5; DNA: TGTGCTAGTGGTTCGCAGGGTCAGCCCCAGCATTTT; CDR3: CASGSQGQPQHF
J: TRBJ1-1; size: few; D: TRBD1; V: TRBV5-1; DNA: TGCGCCAGCAGCCCGACAGGGGGACGCACTGAAGCTTTCTTT; CDR3: CASSPTGGRTEAFF
J: TRBJ2-5; size: .; D: .; V: TRBV5-1; DNA: TGCGCCAGCAGCTTAGGTACAGCAATGGAGACCCAGTACTTC; CDR3: CASSLGTAMETQYF
J: TRBJ1-5; size: .; D: .; V: TRBV6-5; DNA: TGTGCCAGCACTGGGGGCTCTGGGAGCAATCAGCCCCAGCATTTT; CDR3: CASTGGSGSNQPQHF
J: TRBJ1-1; size: .; D: TRBD1; V: TRBV7-9; DNA: TGTGCCAGCAATGGACAGGGTCTCACTGAAGCTTTCTTT; CDR3: CASNGQGLTEAFF
J: TRBJ2-3; size: .; D: .; V: TRBV21-1; DNA: TGTGCCAGCAGCAAAGATGCGCCAGCGGGATCTGGCACAGATACGCAGTATTTT; CDR3: CASSKDAPAGSGTDTQYF
J: TRBJ2-7; size: .; D: .; V: TRBV4-2; DNA: TGTGCCAGCAGCCAAGATACGGACCCCTCCTACGAGCAGTACTTC; CDR3: CASSQDTDPSYEQYF
J: TRBJ2-1; size: few; D: .; V: TRBV7-9; DNA: TGTGCCAGCAGCCCACGGGTAGGGGGTTACAATGAGCAGTTCTTC; CDR3: CASSPRVGGYNEQFF
J: TRBJ1-2; size: .; D: .; V: TRBV3-1/TRBV3-2; DNA: TGTGCCAGCAGCCCGGGGCCGCCTGATGGCTACACCTTC; CDR3: CASSPGPPDGYTF
J: TRBJ2-1; size: once; D: TRBD2; V: TRBV7-2; DNA: TGTGCCAGCAGCTCCGGACTAGCGGGAGGCTCCTACAATGAGCAGTTCTTC; CDR3: CASSSGLAGGSYNEQFF
J: TRBJ2-7; size: .; D: .; V: TRBV18; DNA: TGTGCCAGCTCACAGCGATTGGGTTCAGGCGCCTACGAGCAGTACTTC; CDR3: CASSQRLGSGAYEQYF
J: TRBJ2-7; size: .; D: TRBD1; V: TRBV18; DNA: TGTGCCAGCTCACAAGGACAGGGGGCTTCCTACGAGCAGTACTTC; CDR3: CASSQGQGASYEQYF
J: TRBJ1-4; size: .; D: .; V: TRBV4-1; DNA: TGCGCCAGCAGCCGAAATGGAGGCAGGGGCGGTGAAAAACTGTTTTTT; CDR3: CASSRNGGRGGEKLFF
J: TRBJ2-3; size: few; D: TRBD2; V: TRBV20-1; DNA: TGCAGTGCTAGTGGACGGGGGGTTGGAGATACGCAGTATTTT; CDR3: CSASGRGVGDTQYF
J: TRBJ2-1; size: medium-sized; D: TRBD2; V: TRBV6-5; DNA: TGTGCCAGCAGTTCAGCGGGGGGGCATGATGAGCAGTTCTTC; CDR3: CASSSAGGHDEQFF